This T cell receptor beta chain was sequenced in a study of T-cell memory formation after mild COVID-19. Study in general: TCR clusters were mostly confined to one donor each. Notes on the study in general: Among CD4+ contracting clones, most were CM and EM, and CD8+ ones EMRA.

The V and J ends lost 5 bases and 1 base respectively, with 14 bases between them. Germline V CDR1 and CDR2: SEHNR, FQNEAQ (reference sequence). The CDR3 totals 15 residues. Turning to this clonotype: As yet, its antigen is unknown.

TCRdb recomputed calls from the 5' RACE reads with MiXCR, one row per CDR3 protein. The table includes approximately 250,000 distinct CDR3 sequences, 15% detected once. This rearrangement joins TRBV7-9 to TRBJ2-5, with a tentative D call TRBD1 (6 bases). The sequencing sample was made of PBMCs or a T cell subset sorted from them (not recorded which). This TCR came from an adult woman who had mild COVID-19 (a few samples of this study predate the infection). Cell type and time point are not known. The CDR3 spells CASSPQGGIQETQYF. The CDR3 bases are TGTGCCAGCAGCCCTCAAGGGGGAATCCAAGAGACCCAGTACTTC.